What follows describes a single T cell receptor (beta chain). The antigen is undetermined. The data were obtained in a study of T cell clonotyping in hematopoietic cell transplantation. Study-wide results and limits: After transplant, recipient diversity fell while pathologically expanded clonotypes grew through day 180. At the given depth, recipient repertoires were over 97% de novo clonotypes. Cells were unsorted, so CD4 and CD8 contributions were not separated.

As to time point: recipient sample about 28 days before transplant, after cytoreduction. Sequencing was performed with immunoSEQ multiplex PCR; in TCRdb, only in-frame clones are kept and a portion is missing. The sample holds fewer than 100,000 clones, 96% seen once. V was pared by 3 bases and J by 3 bases, with 3 bases of the junction left unmatched. Looked up from germline, CDR1 is SGHRS and CDR2 is YFSETQ. The CDR3 runs 14 residues. The chain recombines TRBV5-1 with TRBJ2-5; 9 nucleotides agree with TRBD1. The sample consisted of peripheral blood mononuclear cells, taken before stem cell transplant. The receptor was derived from a woman between 50 and 59 years old with acute myeloid leukemia. Some clones in this sample may be carry-over from other donors' samples. CDR3 DNA sequence: TGCGCCAGCAGCTGGCGGGACAGGGAAGAGACCCAGTACTTC. This sequence encodes CASSWRDREETQYF.